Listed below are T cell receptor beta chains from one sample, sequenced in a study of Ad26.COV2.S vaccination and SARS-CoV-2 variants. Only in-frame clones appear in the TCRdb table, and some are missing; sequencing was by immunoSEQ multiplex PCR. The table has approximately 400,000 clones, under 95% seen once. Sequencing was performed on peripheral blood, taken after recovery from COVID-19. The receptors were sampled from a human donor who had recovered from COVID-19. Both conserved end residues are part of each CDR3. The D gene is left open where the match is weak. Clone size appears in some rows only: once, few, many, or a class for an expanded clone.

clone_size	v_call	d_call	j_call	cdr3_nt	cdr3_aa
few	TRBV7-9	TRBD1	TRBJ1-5	TGTGCCAGCAGCCACACCCGGGGACAGGGGGGCAATCAGCCCCAGCATTTT	CASSHTRGQGGNQPQHF
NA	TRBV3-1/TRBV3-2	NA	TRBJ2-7	TGTGCCAGCACCCAAGGGACCGGGAGAGAGCAGTACTTC	CASTQGTGREQYF
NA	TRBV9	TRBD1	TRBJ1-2	TGTGCCAGCAGCGTACCACAGGGGAGTTTCGACTATGGCTACACCTTC	CASSVPQGSFDYGYTF
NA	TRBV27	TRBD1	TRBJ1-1	TGTGCCAGCAGTTCCCCCTCAGGGGGGAACACTGAAGCTTTCTTT	CASSSPSGGNTEAFF
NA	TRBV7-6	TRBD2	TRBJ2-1	TGTGCCAGCAGTTCACTAGCGGGGCAATACAATGAGCAGTTCTTC	CASSSLAGQYNEQFF
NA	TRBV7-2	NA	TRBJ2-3	TGTGCCAGCAGCTTAGTAGCGGCTCGCACAGATACGCAGTATTTT	CASSLVAARTDTQYF
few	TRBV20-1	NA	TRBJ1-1	TGCAGTGCTAGTAGTCAGTCAGGGAAAGCTTTCTTT	CSASSQSGKAFF
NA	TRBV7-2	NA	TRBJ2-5	TGTGCCAGCAGCTTAGGGGGGGCGGGTGAGACCCAGTACTTC	CASSLGGAGETQYF
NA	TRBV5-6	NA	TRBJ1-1	TGTGCCAGCAGCCGGGGCCCGGGGGAGGGCACTGAAGCTTTCTTT	CASSRGPGEGTEAFF
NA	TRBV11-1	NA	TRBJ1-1	TGTGCCAGCAGTCTACAGCGCTACACTGAAGCTTTCTTT	CASSLQRYTEAFF
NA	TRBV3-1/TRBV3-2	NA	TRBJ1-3	TGTGCCAGCAGCTCCTCAAGGTGGAGCTCTGGAAACACCATATATTTT	CASSSSRWSSGNTIYF
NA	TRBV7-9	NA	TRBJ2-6	TGTGCCAGCAGCCCCCGGGACATGTCTGGGGCCAACGTCCTGACTTTC	CASSPRDMSGANVLTF
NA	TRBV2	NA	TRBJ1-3	TGTGCCAGCAGTGAAAGGGTAACTGGAAACACCATATATTTT	CASSERVTGNTIYF
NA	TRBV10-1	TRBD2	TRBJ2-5	TGCGCCAGCAGTGAGATGGGAGCGGGGGTCCAGGGGACCCAGTACTTC	CASSEMGAGVQGTQYF
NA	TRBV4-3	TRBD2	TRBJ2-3	TGCGCCAGCAGCCAAGGGAATTTAGCGGGGGGCCTAGGAACGCAGTATTTT	CASSQGNLAGGLGTQYF
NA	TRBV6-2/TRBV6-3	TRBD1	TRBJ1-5	TGTGCCAGCAGTTACCGCCGGGACAGGACCCATCAGCCCCAGCATTTT	CASSYRRDRTHQPQHF
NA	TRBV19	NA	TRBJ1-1	TGTGCCAGTACTTCGAGGGGTAGGAGGAACACTGAAGCTTTCTTT	CASTSRGRRNTEAFF
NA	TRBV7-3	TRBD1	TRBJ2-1	TGTGCCAGCAGCTTAGGAGTAGGGACAGATGAGCAGTTCTTC	CASSLGVGTDEQFF
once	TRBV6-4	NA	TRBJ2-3	TGTGCCAGCAGTGAGGGCGGGGGCACAGATACGCAGTATTTT	CASSEGGGTDTQYF
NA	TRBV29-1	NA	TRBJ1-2	TGCAGCGCCGGGGATGAAGGCTATGGCTACACCTTC	CSAGDEGYGYTF
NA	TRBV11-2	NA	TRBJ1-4	TGTGCCAGCAGCCCGCACCTTGAAAAACTGTTTTTT	CASSPHLEKLFF
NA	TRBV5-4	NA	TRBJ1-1	TGTGCCAGCAGCTTGGGTGGGGGGGGAGCTTTCTTT	CASSLGGGGAFF
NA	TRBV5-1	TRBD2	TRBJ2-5	TGCGCCAGCAGCTTCTTAGGACTAGCGGGGCAAGAGACCCAGTACTTC	CASSFLGLAGQETQYF
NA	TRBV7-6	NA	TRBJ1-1	TGTGCCAGCAGCTTAGGGGAGGGGGGGCGCTCGGAAGCTTTCTTT	CASSLGEGGRSEAFF
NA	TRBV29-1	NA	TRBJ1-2	TGCAGCGTTGGATCGGGGGGACTCTATGGCTACACCTTC	CSVGSGGLYGYTF
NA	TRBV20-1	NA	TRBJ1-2	TGCAGTGCCCAGTTTAGTGGCTACACCTTC	CSAQFSGYTF
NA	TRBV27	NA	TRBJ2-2	TGTGCCAGCACGGGGACCGCGAACACCGGGGAGCTGTTTTTT	CASTGTANTGELFF
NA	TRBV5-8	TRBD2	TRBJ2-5	TGTGCCAGCAGCTTGGGATTAGCGGGGGTCCAAGAGACCCAGTACTTC	CASSLGLAGVQETQYF
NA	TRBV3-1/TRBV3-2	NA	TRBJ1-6	TGTGCCAGCAGCCCCAGGGGTTACTTTTCACCCCTCCACTTT	CASSPRGYFSPLHF
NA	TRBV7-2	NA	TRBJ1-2	TGTGCCAGCAGCACACTTACAGGGAACTATGGCTACACCTTC	CASSTLTGNYGYTF
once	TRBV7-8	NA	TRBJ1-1	TGTGCCAGCAGCCCTAACCGACAGAACACTGAAGCTTTCTTT	CASSPNRQNTEAFF
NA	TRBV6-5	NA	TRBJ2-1	TGTGCCGGTAGAACAGGTGGGGGCTATGAGCAGTTCTTC	CAGRTGGGYEQFF
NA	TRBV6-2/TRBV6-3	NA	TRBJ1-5	TGTGCCAGCAGTTCCTGGACAAACAATCAGCCCCAGCATTTT	CASSSWTNNQPQHF
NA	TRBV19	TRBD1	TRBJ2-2	TGTGCCAGTAGTAAAGGGACAGGGGCCAACACCGGGGAGCTGTTTTTT	CASSKGTGANTGELFF
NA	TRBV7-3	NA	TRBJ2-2	TGTGCCAGCAGCCGTGGGGGGACAGTTGACACCGGGGAGCTGTTTTTT	CASSRGGTVDTGELFF
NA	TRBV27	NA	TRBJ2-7	TGTGCCAGCAGTTTTTTGGGGGATCCCAGGAACCACGAGCAGTACTTC	CASSFLGDPRNHEQYF
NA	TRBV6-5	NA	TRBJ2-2	TGTGCCAGCAGTCAAATCCGGACCGGGGAGCTGTTTTTT	CASSQIRTGELFF
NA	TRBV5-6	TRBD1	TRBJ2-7	TGTGCCAGCAGCTTGGTTGGGGACAGGGATTCCTACGAGCAGTACTTC	CASSLVGDRDSYEQYF
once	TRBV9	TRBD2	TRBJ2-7	TGTGCCAGCAGCGCGACTAGCGGGAGCTCCTACGAGCAGTACTTC	CASSATSGSSYEQYF
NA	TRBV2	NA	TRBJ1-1	TGTGCCAGCAGTGAAATTGGGAACACTGAAGCTTTCTTT	CASSEIGNTEAFF
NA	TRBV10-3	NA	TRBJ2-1	TGTGCCATCACCGACTACTCCTACAATGAGCAGTTCTTC	CAITDYSYNEQFF
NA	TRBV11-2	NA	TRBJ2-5	TGTGCCAGCAGCCTAGGTCACGGGGGCACTTACCAAGAGACCCAGTACTTC	CASSLGHGGTYQETQYF
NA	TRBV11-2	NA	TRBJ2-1	TGTGCCAGCAGCTTAGATCTCCAGTCGATATACAATGAGCAGTTCTTC	CASSLDLQSIYNEQFF
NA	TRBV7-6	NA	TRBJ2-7	TGTGCCAGCAGCTTAAGCGTTCGAGACCCCACAAGCAGACCCTACGAGCAGTACTTC	CASSLSVRDPTSRPYEQYF
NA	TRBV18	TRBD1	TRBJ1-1	TGTGCCAGCTCGCGGGACAGGGTCACTGAAGCTTTCTTT	CASSRDRVTEAFF
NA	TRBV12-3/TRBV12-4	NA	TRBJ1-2	TGTGCCAGCTCCCACCCTCCGCAGGACGACTACACCTTC	CASSHPPQDDYTF
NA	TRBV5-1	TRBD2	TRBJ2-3	TGCGCCAGCAGCTCTAGCGGGGTTGGCGCAGATACGCAGTATTTT	CASSSSGVGADTQYF
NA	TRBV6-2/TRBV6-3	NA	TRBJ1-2	TGTGCCAGCAGTTACTCGTCGAACTATGGCTACACCTTC	CASSYSSNYGYTF
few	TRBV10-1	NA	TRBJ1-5	TGCGCCAGCAGCCCGGGCCCCTGGGCTGAAAATCAGCCCCAGCATTTT	CASSPGPWAENQPQHF
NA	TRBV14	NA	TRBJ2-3	TGTGCCAGCAGCCAAGGACAGTCGGTCGCGGATACGCAGTATTTT	CASSQGQSVADTQYF
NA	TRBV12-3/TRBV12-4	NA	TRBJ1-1	TGTGCCAGCAGTCCAGGGCGGTCTGAAGCTTTCTTT	CASSPGRSEAFF
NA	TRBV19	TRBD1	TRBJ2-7	TGTGCCAGTAGTACTTCGTTAGACAGGGGAAGCTACGAGCAGTACTTC	CASSTSLDRGSYEQYF
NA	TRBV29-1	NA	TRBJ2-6	TGCAGCGGTGTGACTGGGGCCAACGTCCTGACTTTC	CSGVTGANVLTF
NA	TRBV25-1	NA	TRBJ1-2	TGTGCCAGCACCCCATCCCTGGGATCCTATGGCTACACCTTC	CASTPSLGSYGYTF
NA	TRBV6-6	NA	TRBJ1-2	TGTGCCGCAGACGGAGTCCTTAACTATGGCTACACCTTC	CAADGVLNYGYTF
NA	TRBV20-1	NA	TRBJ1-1	TGCAGTGCTAGTCTTCGTGCCTTTAACACTGAAGCTTTCTTT	CSASLRAFNTEAFF
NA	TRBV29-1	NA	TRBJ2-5	TGCAGCACCTCACCAGGCCAGGAGACCCAGTACTTC	CSTSPGQETQYF